These 17 T cell receptor beta chains were sequenced from one sample in a study of CXCR3-negative and CXCR3-positive naive CD8 T cells. Antigen specificity for these receptors is unknown. Study-wide points: CXCR3-positive naive cells carried more hydrophobic TRB CDR3s than CXCR3-negative ones.

The libraries of TRB cDNA were constructed through 5' RACE using UMI labels. TCRdb reprocessed the 5' RACE reads; each CDR3 protein has one entry and no DNA is given. The table gives about 5,300 distinct CDR3 sequences; the top ten clones make up 1.5% to 2% of it. The sample was naive CXCR3+ CD8+ T cells from blood. Regarding subset: CD45RO-CCR7+CD27+CD95- naive CD8+ T cells expressing CXCR3 (TNR3+). The origin of the receptors is a human donor in good health. Some clones in this sample may be carry-over from other donors' samples.

This sequence joins TRBV10-3 and TRBJ1-3. The CDR3 has 13 amino acids. Germline V CDR1 and CDR2: ENHRY, SYGVKD. The CDR3 sequence: CGSRENSGNTIYF.

The chain links TRBV10-3 to TRBJ1-2; TCRdb outputs TRBD1, but without DNA this stays unchecked. Germline values: CDR1 ENHRY, CDR2 SYGVKD. The CDR3 has 19 amino acids. CDR3 sequence reads: CAISESLVGVVGGYYGYTF.

This clonotype counts as medium-sized (0.01 to 0.1%) by frequency. The rearrangement joins TRBV12-3 or TRBV12-4 to TRBJ2-2; lacking DNA, the TRBD2 call made by TCRdb goes unchecked. The CDR3 contains 15 residues. The CDR3 protein is CASTPQAGDGGELFF.

CDR3 amino acids: CSVEEEQGSNEKLFF. The chain combines TRBV29-1 with TRBJ1-4; absent DNA, TCRdb's TRBD1 call cannot be checked. Germline values: CDR1 SQVTM, CDR2 ANQGSEA. The CDR3 has 15 amino acids.

J is TRBJ1-4 and V is TRBV9. The CDR3 has 14 amino acids. Germline V gene lookup returns CDR1 SGDLS and CDR2 YYNGEE. CDR3 sequence: CASSVVDDGSGLFF.

The chain couples TRBV7-9 to TRBJ1-4; the D gene TCRdb calls, TRBD1, cannot be checked with no DNA. This CDR3 comprises 16 residues. Looked up from germline, CDR1 is SEHNR and CDR2 is FQNEAQ (reference sequence). This CDR3 is CASSSPPNRDGEKLFF.

The V gene is TRBV5-1, the J gene TRBJ2-1; TCRdb designates TRBD2, a call that cannot be tested without DNA. Germline V gene lookup returns CDR1 SGHRS and CDR2 YFSETQ. This CDR3 contains 16 residues. The CDR3 loop is CASSKTSGPSWNEQFF.

This chain joins TRBV29-1 and TRBJ2-6. The CDR3 is made up of 14 amino acids. Per the germline V gene, CDR1 is SQVTM and CDR2 is ANQGSEA. The CDR3 loop is CSVLPGSGANVLTF.

Frequency places this clonotype as medium-sized (0.01 to 0.1%). The chain carries TRBV29-1 and TRBJ2-7; TCRdb selects TRBD2, and the lack of DNA leaves this call unchecked. This CDR3 has 15 amino acids. CDR1 and CDR2 (germline): SQVTM, ANQGSEA. CDR3 loop: CSVAGLAGGIYEQYF.

The chain recombines TRBV6-2 or TRBV6-3 with TRBJ2-2; lacking DNA, the TRBD1 call made by TCRdb goes unchecked. Germline V lookup: CDR1 MNHEY, CDR2 SVGEGT. The CDR3 is 18 residues long. CDR3 residues: CASSYPTGGVFVTGELFF.

This clonotype counts as medium-sized (0.01 to 0.1%) by frequency. The V call is TRBV5-1, the J call TRBJ1-4. Germline V lookup: CDR1 SGHRS, CDR2 YFSETQ. This CDR3 region has 13 residues. The CDR3 spells CASSLAEDEKLFF.

The chain joins TRBV13 to TRBJ1-1. Germline V gene sequence: CDR1 PRHDT, CDR2 FYEKMQ (reference sequence). The CDR3 has 15 residues. CDR3 sequence: CASALRTGWNTEAFF.

The chain combines TRBV9 with TRBJ1-2; absent DNA, TCRdb's TRBD1 call cannot be checked. The CDR3 contains 15 residues. Per the germline V gene, CDR1 is SGDLS and CDR2 is YYNGEE. The CDR3 here is CASRGDRDEVYGYTF.

V gene TRBV12-3 or TRBV12-4 combines with J gene TRBJ1-2; without DNA, the TCRdb call of TRBD1 cannot be checked. This CDR3 contains 15 residues. The CDR3 loop is CASSFSAGHMDDYTF.

By frequency, this clonotype registers medium-sized. J is TRBJ2-1 and V is TRBV29-1; TCRdb picks TRBD2, but there is no DNA to check that call. Germline assignment: CDR1 SQVTM and CDR2 ANQGSEA. This CDR3 comprises 13 residues. The CDR3 protein is CSVDLAGVNEQFF.

The J gene is TRBJ2-7, the V gene TRBV5-1; as DNA is missing, the TRBD1 call by TCRdb cannot be tested. This CDR3 contains 13 residues. Germline CDR1 reads SGHRS; CDR2 reads YFSETQ. The CDR3 protein is CASSLEDSYEQYF.

The J gene is TRBJ2-5, the V gene TRBV29-1. CDR3 length equals 14 residues. In germline, CDR1 is SQVTM, CDR2 ANQGSEA. Here the CDR3 reads CSVELPGLGETQYF.